The next 10 T cell receptor beta chains were all read from a single sample in a study of T cell repertoires in cytomegalovirus infection. Via MiXCR, TCRdb re-called the reads, giving one row per CDR3 protein. Here the sample spans 450,000 to 650,000 distinct CDR3 sequences, 40% being singletons. Their specific antigens are unknown. Here the sequenced sample was cultured PBMCs, taken from culture after CMV antigen stimulation. The origin of the receptors is a human donor in good health (CMV status not recorded). Some clones in this sample may be carry-over from other donors' samples.

The CDR3 DNA sequence: TGTGCCATCAGAGATAGCGGGGGCTTCACAGATACGCAGTATTTT. This sequence encodes CAIRDSGGFTDTQYF. This chain links TRBV10-3 with TRBJ2-3; the match to TRBD2 covers 9 bases. The CDR3 spans 15 residues. Germline V gives CDR1 ENHRY, CDR2 SYGVKD. With V trimmed by 6 bases and J by 2 bases, 6 bases remained unmatched.

V and J are TRBV11-2 and TRBJ2-5; TRBD2 agrees at 7 bases. V shed 5 bases and J 1 base; nucleotides not matched to a gene: 10. CDR3 length: 16 residues. From germline, CDR1 is SGHAT and CDR2 FQNNGV. The CDR3 DNA is TGTGCCAGCAGCCCCGTCCGGGCGGGGGTCCAAGAGACCCAGTACTTC. Translated, it gives CASSPVRAGVQETQYF. The full variable domain, in which reference TRBV11-2 and TRBJ2-5 provide the parts outside the CDR3, is EAGVAQSPRYKIIEKRQSVAFWCNPISGHATLYWYQQILGQGPKLLIQFQNNGVVDDSQLPKDRFSAERLKGVDSTLKIQPAKLEDSAVYLCASSPVRAGVQETQYFGPGTRLLVL.

This rearrangement joins TRBV19 to TRBJ2-2; TRBD2 aligns across 8 bases. V gave up 6 bases and J gave up 3 bases; unmatched junction bases: 15. CDR3 size: 18 residues. The V gene's germline CDR1 is LNHDA and CDR2 SQIVND (reference sequence). DNA for the CDR3: TGTGCCAGTAGCCCCGATGTGTTGCGGGAGGAAGACACCGGGGAGCTGTTTTTT. This codes for CASSPDVLREEDTGELFF.

This rearrangement joins TRBV5-1 to TRBJ2-2; 8 nucleotides agree with TRBD2. Germline V CDR1 and CDR2: SGHRS, YFSETQ. J was trimmed by 6 bases and V by 3 bases; bases with no gene match: 4. The CDR3 runs 14 residues. The chain's CDR3 is CASSYGGAAGELFF. The CDR3 region has the DNA TGCGCCAGCAGCTACGGGGGGGCTGCCGGGGAGCTGTTTTTT.

The chain's CDR3 is CASGGPSGRETQYF. The CDR3 DNA reads TGTGCCAGCGGCGGGCCTTCGGGGCGGGAGACCCAGTACTTC. This chain connects TRBV7-4 to TRBJ2-5, with D perhaps given as TRBD1 or TRBD2 (5 bases each). The V end lost 8 bases, the J end lost 5 bases, and 18 bases lay between the germline ends. Germline V CDR1 and CDR2: SGHVT, SQSDAQ. There are 14 residues in the CDR3.

The V gene is TRBV7-9, the J gene TRBJ2-7, with 9 bases matching TRBD1. CDR3 size: 12 residues. Germline CDR1 and CDR2: SEHNR and FQNEAQ (reference sequence). J lost 6 bases, V lost 8 bases, and 5 bases had no gene match. The CDR3 DNA reads as TGTGCCAGCGGGACAGGGTTTATCGAGCAGTACTTC. Its protein is CASGTGFIEQYF.

Note on this clonotype: A much larger clonotype is one base distant, so this may be a read error. Here the CDR3 omits its conserved ending phenylalanine or tryptophan, so a read error is the likely source. CDR3 sequence: CASSPGGGYNEQFV. Here the CDR3 DNA reads TGTGCCAGCAGCCCCGGGGGGGGCTACAATGAGCAGTTCGTC. The rearrangement links TRBV7-2 to TRBJ2-1, with TRBD2 matching 8 bases. Trimming at V came to 5 bases and at J to 3 bases, leaving 3 bases not matched to a gene. CDR1 SGHTA and CDR2 FQGNSA come from the germline V gene. The CDR3 runs 14 residues.

In this sample, this clonotype turned up a few times. The rearrangement uses TRBV7-8 and TRBJ2-7; no reliable D call. V was cut by 6 bases and J by 2 bases, with 11 bases left in between. This CDR3 has 13 residues. Germline CDR1 and CDR2: SGHVS and FQNEAQ. This CDR3 reads CASRSHLTYEQYF. Here the CDR3 DNA reads TGTGCCAGCAGATCCCATCTCACCTACGAGCAGTACTTC.

This clonotype was counted ten times or more. The J gene is TRBJ1-1, the V gene TRBV7-2; no definite D call. V was cut by 5 bases and J by 1 base, with 8 bases left in between. The germline gives CDR1 SGHTA, CDR2 FQGNSA. CDR3 size: 13 residues. CDR3 sequence: CASSAGRNTEAFF. CDR3 nucleotide sequence: TGTGCCAGCAGCGCAGGACGGAACACTGAAGCTTTCTTT.

This clonotype has a handful of counts. The chain combines TRBV29-1 with TRBJ1-5; possibly TRBD1 for D (5 bases). The CDR3 totals 12 residues. CDR1 SQVTM and CDR2 ANQGSEA come from the germline V gene. V was pared by 4 bases and J by 3 bases, with 7 bases between. This CDR3 is CSVGQINQPQHF. DNA for the CDR3: TGCAGCGTTGGACAGATCAATCAGCCCCAGCATTTT.